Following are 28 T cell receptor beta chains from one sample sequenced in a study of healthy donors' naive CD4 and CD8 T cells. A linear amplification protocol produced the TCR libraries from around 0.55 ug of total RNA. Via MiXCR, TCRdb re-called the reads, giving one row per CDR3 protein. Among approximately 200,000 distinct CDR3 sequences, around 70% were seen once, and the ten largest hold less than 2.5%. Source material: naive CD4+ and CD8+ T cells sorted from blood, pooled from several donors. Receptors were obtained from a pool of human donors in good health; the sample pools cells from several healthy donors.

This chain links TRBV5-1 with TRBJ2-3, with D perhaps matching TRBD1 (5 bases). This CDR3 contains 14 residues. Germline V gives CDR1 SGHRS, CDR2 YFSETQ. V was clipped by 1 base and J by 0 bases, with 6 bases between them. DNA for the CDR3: TGCGCCAGCAGCTTGACAGGTAGCACAGATACGCAGTATTTT. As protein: CASSLTGSTDTQYF.

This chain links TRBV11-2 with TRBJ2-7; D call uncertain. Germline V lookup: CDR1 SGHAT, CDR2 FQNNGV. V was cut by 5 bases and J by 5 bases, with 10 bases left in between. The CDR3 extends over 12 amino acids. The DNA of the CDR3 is TGTGCCAGCAGCCTCCTCCCCCACGAGCAGTACTTC. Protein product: CASSLLPHEQYF.

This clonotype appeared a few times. The CDR3 nucleotides are TGCAGCGTTGCTGGCAGGCTGAGCTCCTACAATGAGCAGTTCTTC. It specifies CSVAGRLSSYNEQFF. The V call is TRBV29-1, the J call TRBJ2-1; D remains unclear. This CDR3 region has 15 residues. CDR1 and CDR2 from the germline V gene are SQVTM and ANQGSEA. The V and J ends lost 4 bases and 0 bases respectively, with 13 bases between them.

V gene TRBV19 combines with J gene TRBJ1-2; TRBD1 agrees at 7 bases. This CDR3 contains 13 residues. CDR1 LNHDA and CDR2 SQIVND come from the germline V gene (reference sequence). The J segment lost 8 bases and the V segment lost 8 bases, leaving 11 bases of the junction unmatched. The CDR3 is CASQTGQAQGYTF. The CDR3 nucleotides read TGTGCCAGTCAAACCGGACAGGCCCAGGGCTACACCTTC.

DNA for the CDR3: TGCAGCGTCCCCGGGACTAGCGGGCTCCTTCTCACAGATACGCAGTATTTT. It translates to CSVPGTSGLLLTDTQYF. The chain carries TRBV29-1 and TRBJ2-3; 12 bases are a match to TRBD2. The CDR3 extends over 17 amino acids. The ends lost 6 bases at V and 2 bases at J; junction bases unmatched: 12. CDR1 and CDR2 (germline): SQVTM, ANQGSEA.

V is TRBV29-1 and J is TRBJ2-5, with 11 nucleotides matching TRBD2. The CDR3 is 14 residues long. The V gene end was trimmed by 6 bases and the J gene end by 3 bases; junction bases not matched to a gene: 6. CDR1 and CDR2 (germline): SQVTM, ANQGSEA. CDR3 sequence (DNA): TGCAGCGTCTATAGACTAGCGGGGAAAGAGACCCAGTACTTC. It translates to CSVYRLAGKETQYF.

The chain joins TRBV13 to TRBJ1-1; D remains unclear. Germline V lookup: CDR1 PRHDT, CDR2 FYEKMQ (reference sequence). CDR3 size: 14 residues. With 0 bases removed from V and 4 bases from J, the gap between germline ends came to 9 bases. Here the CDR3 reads CASSLGLVGTEAFF. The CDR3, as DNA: TGTGCCAGCAGCTTAGGCCTTGTGGGCACTGAAGCTTTCTTT.

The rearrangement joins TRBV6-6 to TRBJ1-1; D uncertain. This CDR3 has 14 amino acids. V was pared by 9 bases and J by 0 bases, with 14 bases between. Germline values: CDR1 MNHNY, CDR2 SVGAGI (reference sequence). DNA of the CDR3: TGTGCCAGTTCTGGACTGTACATGAACACTGAAGCTTTCTTT. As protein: CASSGLYMNTEAFF.

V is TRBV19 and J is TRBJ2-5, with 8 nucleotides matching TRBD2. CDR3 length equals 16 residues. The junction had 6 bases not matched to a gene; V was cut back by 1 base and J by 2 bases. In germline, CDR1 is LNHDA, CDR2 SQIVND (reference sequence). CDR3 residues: CASSIGTSRNQETQYF. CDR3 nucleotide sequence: TGTGCCAGTAGTATAGGGACTAGCAGAAATCAAGAGACCCAGTACTTC.

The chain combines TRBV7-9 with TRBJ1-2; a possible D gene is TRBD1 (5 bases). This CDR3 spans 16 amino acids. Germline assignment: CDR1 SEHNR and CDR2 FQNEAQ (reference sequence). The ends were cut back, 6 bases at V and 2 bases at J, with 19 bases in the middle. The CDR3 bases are TGTGCCAGCAGGGACGACCGGGACCGCCAAAACTATGGCTACACCTTC. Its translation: CASRDDRDRQNYGYTF. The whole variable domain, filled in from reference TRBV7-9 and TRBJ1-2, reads DTGVSQNPRHKITKRGQNVTFRCDPISEHNRLYWYRQTLGQGPEFLTYFQNEAQLEKSRLLSDRFSAERPKGSFSTLEIQRTEQGDSAMYLCASRDDRDRQNYGYTFGSGTRLTVV.

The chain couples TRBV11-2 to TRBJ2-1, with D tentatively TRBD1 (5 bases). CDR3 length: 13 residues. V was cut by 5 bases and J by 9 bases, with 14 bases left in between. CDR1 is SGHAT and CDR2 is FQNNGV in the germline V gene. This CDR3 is CASSPGTGSEQFF. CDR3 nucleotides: TGTGCCAGCAGCCCGGGTACAGGCTCTGAGCAGTTCTTC.

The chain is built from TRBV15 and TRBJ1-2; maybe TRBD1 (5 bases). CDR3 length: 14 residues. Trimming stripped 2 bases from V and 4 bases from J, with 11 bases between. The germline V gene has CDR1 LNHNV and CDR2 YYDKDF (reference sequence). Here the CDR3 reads CATSRSGRSYGYTF. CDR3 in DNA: TGTGCCACCAGCAGATCAGGGAGGTCCTATGGCTACACCTTC.

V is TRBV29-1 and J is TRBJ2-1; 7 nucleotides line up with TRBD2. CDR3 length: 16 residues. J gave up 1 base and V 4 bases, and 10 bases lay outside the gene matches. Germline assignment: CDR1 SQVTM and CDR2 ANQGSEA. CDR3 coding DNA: TGCAGCGTTGGCCCGGGGGGTAGCGGATCCTACAATGAGCAGTTCTTC. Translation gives CSVGPGGSGSYNEQFF.

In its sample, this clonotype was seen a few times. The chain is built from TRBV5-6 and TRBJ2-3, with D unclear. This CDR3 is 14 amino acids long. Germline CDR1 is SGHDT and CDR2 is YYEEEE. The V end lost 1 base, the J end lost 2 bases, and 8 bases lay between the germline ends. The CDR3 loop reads CASSLFLLTDTQYF. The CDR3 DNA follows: TGTGCCAGCAGCTTGTTTCTACTCACAGATACGCAGTATTTT.

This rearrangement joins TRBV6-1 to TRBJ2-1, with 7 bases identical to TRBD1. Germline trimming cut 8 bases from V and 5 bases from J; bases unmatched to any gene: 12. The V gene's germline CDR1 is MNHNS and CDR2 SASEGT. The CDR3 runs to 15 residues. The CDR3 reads CASGKQGSVHNEQFF. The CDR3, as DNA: TGTGCCAGCGGAAAACAGGGGTCGGTGCACAATGAGCAGTTCTTC.

CDR3 coding DNA: TGTGCCAGCTCACCAAGACAGGGGGCTCAAGAGACCCAGTACTTC. It specifies CASSPRQGAQETQYF. The chain carries TRBV18 and TRBJ2-5; 10 bases agree with TRBD1. Germline V gene data show CDR1 as KGHSH and CDR2 as LQKENI. V shed 2 bases and J 2 bases; nucleotides not matched to a gene: 2. The CDR3 is 15 residues long.

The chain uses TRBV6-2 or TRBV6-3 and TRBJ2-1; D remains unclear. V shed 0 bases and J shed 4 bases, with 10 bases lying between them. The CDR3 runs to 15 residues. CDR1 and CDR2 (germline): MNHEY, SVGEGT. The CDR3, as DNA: TGTGCCAGCAGTTACTCGAATGGCCAATACAATGAGCAGTTCTTC. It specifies CASSYSNGQYNEQFF.

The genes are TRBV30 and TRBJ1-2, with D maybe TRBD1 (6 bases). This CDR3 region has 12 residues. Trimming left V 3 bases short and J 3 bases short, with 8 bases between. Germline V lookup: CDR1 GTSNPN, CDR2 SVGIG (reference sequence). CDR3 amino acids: CAWSPGDYGYTF. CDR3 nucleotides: TGTGCCTGGAGCCCAGGGGACTATGGCTACACCTTC.

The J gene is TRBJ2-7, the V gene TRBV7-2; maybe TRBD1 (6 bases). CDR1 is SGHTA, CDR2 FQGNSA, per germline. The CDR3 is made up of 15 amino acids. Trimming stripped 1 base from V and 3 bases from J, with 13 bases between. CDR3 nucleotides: TGTGCCAGCAGCTTAGAGCCAGGGGTTCACTACGAGCAGTACTTC. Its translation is CASSLEPGVHYEQYF.

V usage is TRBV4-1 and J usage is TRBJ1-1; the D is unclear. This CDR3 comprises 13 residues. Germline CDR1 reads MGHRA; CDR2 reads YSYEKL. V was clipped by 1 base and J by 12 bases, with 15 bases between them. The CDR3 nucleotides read TGCGCCAGCAGCCAAGCCTCCCGGACCAGGACTTTCTTT. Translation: CASSQASRTRTFF.

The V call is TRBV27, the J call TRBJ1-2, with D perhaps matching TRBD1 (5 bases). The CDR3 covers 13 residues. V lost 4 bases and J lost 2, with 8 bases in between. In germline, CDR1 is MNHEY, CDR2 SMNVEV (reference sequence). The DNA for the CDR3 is TGTGCCAGCAGTTGGCGGGGGAACTATGGCTACACCTTC. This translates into CASSWRGNYGYTF.

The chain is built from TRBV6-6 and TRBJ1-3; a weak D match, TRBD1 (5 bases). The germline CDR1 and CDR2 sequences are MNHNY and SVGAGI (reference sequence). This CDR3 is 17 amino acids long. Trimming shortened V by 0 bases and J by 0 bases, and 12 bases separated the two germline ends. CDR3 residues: CASSYSRGRSSGNTIYF. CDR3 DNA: TGTGCCAGCAGTTACTCGAGGGGCAGAAGCTCTGGAAACACCATATATTTT.

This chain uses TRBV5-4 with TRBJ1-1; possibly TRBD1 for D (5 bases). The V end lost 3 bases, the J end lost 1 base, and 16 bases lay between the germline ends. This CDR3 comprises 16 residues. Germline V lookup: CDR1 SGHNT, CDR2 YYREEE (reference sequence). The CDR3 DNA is TGTGCCAGCAGCTGGGCCCGCAGGCAGGGGAACACTGAAGCTTTCTTT. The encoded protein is CASSWARRQGNTEAFF. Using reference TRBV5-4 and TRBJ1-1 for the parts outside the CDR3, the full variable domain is ETGVTQSPTHLIKTRGQQVTLRCSSQSGHNTVSWYQQALGQGPQFIFQYYREEENGRGNFPPRFSGLQFPNYSSELNVNALELDDSALYLCASSWARRQGNTEAFFGQGTRLTVV.

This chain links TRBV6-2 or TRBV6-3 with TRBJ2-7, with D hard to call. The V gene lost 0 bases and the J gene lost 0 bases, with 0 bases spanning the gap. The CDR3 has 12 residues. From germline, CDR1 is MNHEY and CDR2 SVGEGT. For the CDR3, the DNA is TGTGCCAGCAGTTACTCCTCCTACGAGCAGTACGTC. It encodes CASSYSSYEQYV.

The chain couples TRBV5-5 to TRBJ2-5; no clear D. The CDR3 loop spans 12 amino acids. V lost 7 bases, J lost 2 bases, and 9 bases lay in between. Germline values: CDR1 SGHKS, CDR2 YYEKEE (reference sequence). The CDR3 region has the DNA TGTGCCAGCGAGAAACGGCAAGAGACCCAGTACTTC. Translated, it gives CASEKRQETQYF.

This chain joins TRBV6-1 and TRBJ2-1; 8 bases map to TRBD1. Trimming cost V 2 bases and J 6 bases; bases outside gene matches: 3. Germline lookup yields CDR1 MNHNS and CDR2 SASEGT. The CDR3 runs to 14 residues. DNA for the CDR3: TGTGCCAGCAGTGAACTGGACAGGGTCAATGAGCAGTTCTTC. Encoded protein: CASSELDRVNEQFF.

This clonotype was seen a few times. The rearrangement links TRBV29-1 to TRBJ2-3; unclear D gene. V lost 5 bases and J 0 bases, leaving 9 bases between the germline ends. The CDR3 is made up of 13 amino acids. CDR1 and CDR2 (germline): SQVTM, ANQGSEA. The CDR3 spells CSVPFTSTDTQYF. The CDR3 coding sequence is TGCAGCGTTCCGTTTACTAGCACAGATACGCAGTATTTT.

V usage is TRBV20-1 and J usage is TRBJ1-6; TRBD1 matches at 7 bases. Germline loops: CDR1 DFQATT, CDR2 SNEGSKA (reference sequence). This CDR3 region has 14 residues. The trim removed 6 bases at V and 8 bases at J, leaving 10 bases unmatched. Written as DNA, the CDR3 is TGCAGTGCCAGGACAGGTCAAGGGGATTCACCCCTCCACTTT. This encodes CSARTGQGDSPLHF.